This is a list of T cell receptor beta chains from one sample in a study of cytomegalovirus exposure and HLA in healthy donors. The data were produced by immunoSEQ multiplex PCR, yet TCRdb's version contains in-frame clones alone and is incomplete. The repertoire holds approximately 100,000 clones, with 66% as singletons. The specimen was PBMCs. The receptors derive from a woman aged 45-60 years in good health and CMV-seronegative. CDR3s include the opening cysteine and the closing phenylalanine or tryptophan. A D gene is named only where the DNA matches it firmly. Clone size is not always given. Where it is, it says once, few, many or a class for expanded clones.

TRBJ1-3	TRBV30	-	-	14	TGTGCCTGGAGTGAGGGGGAGAGTGGAAACACCATATATTTT	CAWSEGESGNTIYF
TRBJ2-1	TRBV7-2	TRBD2	few	17	TGTGCCAGCAGCGCACCCACCGGGACTAGCGGTTACAATGAGCAGTTCTTC	CASSAPTGTSGYNEQFF
TRBJ2-1	TRBV29-1	TRBD2	-	18	TGCAGCGTCGTGGGGGGGGAGAGGGCGGGAGGGCGCTACAATGAGCAGTTCTTC	CSVVGGERAGGRYNEQFF
TRBJ1-6	TRBV2	-	few	14	TGTGCCAGCAGTGAAGGGACACCCACTCCCCCCCTCCACTTT	CASSEGTPTPPLHF
TRBJ2-2	TRBV5-4	TRBD2	once	15	TGTGCCAGCAGCTTGCGAGGGAGGGCCACCGGGGAGCTGTCTTTT	CASSLRGRATGELSF
TRBJ1-5	TRBV6-1	TRBD1	-	17	TGTGCCAGCAGTGCATTAGGTCACAGGGGTAGCAATCAGCCCCAGCATTTT	CASSALGHRGSNQPQHF
TRBJ2-1	TRBV15	-	-	13	TGTGCCACCAGCAGAGCAGATCTAGATGAGCAGTTCTTC	CATSRADLDEQFF
TRBJ2-3	TRBV6-5	-	-	14	TGTGCCAGCAGTTACAGGGGTGGCACAGATACGCAGTATTTT	CASSYRGGTDTQYF
TRBJ2-5	TRBV6-5	-	-	16	TGTGCCAGCAGTTATTGGGGTGCGGGGCCCCAAGAGACCCAGTACTTC	CASSYWGAGPQETQYF
TRBJ2-7	TRBV27	TRBD1	-	13	TGTGCCAGCCAGACAGGGGATACCTACGAGCAGTACTTC	CASQTGDTYEQYF
TRBJ2-5	TRBV18	-	-	18	TGTGCCAGCTCATCCCGGCTGGCGGGGAGCGGCCCCGGGGAGACCCAGTACTTC	CASSSRLAGSGPGETQYF
TRBJ2-5	TRBV4-3	TRBD2	-	17	TGCGCCAGCAGCCAAGAACGACTTACTAGCGAACGAGAGACCCAGTACTTC	CASSQERLTSERETQYF
TRBJ2-7	TRBV27	TRBD2	-	15	TGTGCCAGCAGTTCGTTCCTAGCGGGAGGGTTCGAGCAGTACTTC	CASSSFLAGGFEQYF
TRBJ1-5	TRBV18	TRBD1	-	13	TGTGCCAGCTCCCAAACAGGGGGACAGCCCCAGCATTTT	CASSQTGGQPQHF
TRBJ1-1	TRBV14	TRBD1	-	15	TGTGCCAGCAGAGATCATTCTCAGGGGGTAAGCGGAGCTTTCTTT	CASRDHSQGVSGAFF
TRBJ1-2	TRBV19	-	-	15	TGTGCCAGTAGTACATTCCAGGGAGGGGGCTATGGCTACACCTTC	CASSTFQGGGYGYTF
TRBJ2-1	TRBV5-4	TRBD2	-	15	TGTGCCAGCAGCTTTAGGGAGACTAGCCCATTCATGCAGTTCTTC	CASSFRETSPFMQFF
TRBJ1-4	TRBV2	-	-	15	TGTGCCAGCAGTGAAGGCCCTCAGGAAAATGAAAAACTGTTTTTT	CASSEGPQENEKLFF
TRBJ2-7	TRBV28	TRBD1	-	17	TGTGCCAGCAGTGGTAGAAACCGGGACAGGGGCTCCTACGAGCAGTACTTC	CASSGRNRDRGSYEQYF
TRBJ2-3	TRBV19	TRBD2	-	17	TGTGCCAGTGGGGGACTAGCGGGGGCCCCGGAGGGAGATACGCAGTATTTT	CASGGLAGAPEGDTQYF
TRBJ2-7	TRBV6-5	-	-	14	TGTGCCAGCAGTTACGCTAGCAACTCCTACGAGCAGTACTTC	CASSYASNSYEQYF
TRBJ1-4	TRBV7-9	-	-	14	TGTGCCAGCAGCCACTACAGGGAAATGGAAAAACTGTTTTTT	CASSHYREMEKLFF
TRBJ2-1	TRBV6-1	-	-	15	TGTGCCAGCAGATCCGGGACAAGGATCTACAATGAGCAGTTCTTC	CASRSGTRIYNEQFF
TRBJ2-5	TRBV6-5	-	-	15	TGTGCCAGCAGTTACTTTGACCCTTCAGAGGGGACCCAGTACTTC	CASSYFDPSEGTQYF
TRBJ2-3	TRBV7-2	-	-	15	TGTGCCAGCAGCCTAACCCCGAGGGGGACAGATACGCAGTATTTT	CASSLTPRGTDTQYF
TRBJ2-7	TRBV7-9	-	-	15	TGTGCCAGCAGCTTATCGACTGGACAGCACTACGAGCAGTACTTC	CASSLSTGQHYEQYF
TRBJ1-2	TRBV5-1	-	-	18	TGCGCCAGCAGCTCAAGACCACGTGGAGGCAGGGGCCTGGATGGCTACACCTTC	CASSSRPRGGRGLDGYTF
TRBJ1-1	TRBV10-3	-	-	12	TGTGCCATCAGTCACTCGAACACTGAAGCTTTCTTT	CAISHSNTEAFF
TRBJ1-3	TRBV7-9	-	-	14	TGTGCCAGCAGCGAACGGGGGGCTGGAAACACCATATATTTT	CASSERGAGNTIYF
TRBJ2-5	TRBV7-2	-	-	14	TGTGCCAGCAGCTTAGGTCTAGCCGTGGAGACCCAGTACTTC	CASSLGLAVETQYF
TRBJ2-7	TRBV28	TRBD1	-	15	TGTGCCAGCAGTTCACCCCGGGACAGGGGCTACGAGCAGTACTTC	CASSSPRDRGYEQYF
TRBJ1-2	TRBV28	TRBD1	-	13	TGTGCCAGCAGATCGACAGGGAATAGTGGCTACACCTTC	CASRSTGNSGYTF
TRBJ2-1	TRBV28	-	-	12	TGTGCCAGCGAAGGAGGGCCTTATGAGCAGTTCTTC	CASEGGPYEQFF
TRBJ2-1	TRBV5-1	TRBD2	few	15	TGCGCCAGCAGCTTGGAACTAGCGGGAGTGAATGAGCAGTTCTTC	CASSLELAGVNEQFF
TRBJ2-3	TRBV11-2	TRBD2	-	15	TGTGCCAGCAGCTCGACGGGGGGGGCCTCAGATACGCAGTATTTT	CASSSTGGASDTQYF
TRBJ2-4	TRBV4-3	-	-	14	TGCGCCAGCAGCCGTCGAGGACAGAAAAACATTCAGTACTTC	CASSRRGQKNIQYF
TRBJ2-3	TRBV6-1	TRBD2	-	15	TGTGCCAGCAGCATAGCGGGGGGAAGCACAGATACGCAGTATTTT	CASSIAGGSTDTQYF